This T cell receptor beta chain was documented in a study of shared clonotypes between healthy human individuals. As for this clone: Its specificity is not known.

Study-wide results and caveats: About 5% of naive CD4 clonotypes were shared across several donors.

An assay was performed, and its level was deep. Each replicate PCR on the sorted subsets used about 0.2 ug DNA (approximately 33,000 T cell genomes). Clones were sequenced by immunoSEQ multiplex PCR, and TCRdb holds only the in-frame ones, with some missing. The sample lists some 1.5 million clones; roughly 95% were seen once. Negatively enriched CD4+ T cells were divided by CD45RA into naive and memory. This CDR3 contains 16 residues. CDR1 is SNHLY and CDR2 is FYNNEI in the germline V gene. The V end lost 5 bases, the J end lost 1 base, and 15 bases lay between the germline ends. The sequence came from a man aged 30 to 39 in good health. Specimen: naive CD4+ T cells sorted from blood. Subset described: CD45RA+ positively selected. V gene TRBV2 combines with J gene TRBJ2-1, with a possible D match to TRBD2 (6 bases). In DNA, the CDR3 is TGTGCCAGCAGTTTCGACAATCGGGGGTCCTACAATGAGCAGTTCTTC. It encodes CASSFDNRGSYNEQFF.